Listed below are T cell receptor beta chains from one sample, sequenced in a study of identical twins' blood T cells. TCRdb independently ran MiXCR on the 5' RACE reads; one entry per CDR3 protein. Of 350,000 to 400,000 distinct CDR3 sequences listed, about 28% are singletons. Sample: PBMCs. The receptors shown here come from a woman aged 18-49 years in good health. The CDR3 runs from the conserved cysteine through the conserved F or W. Fields, in order: V gene, clone size, D gene, J gene, CDR3 protein, CDR3 DNA. D genes are given only for firm matches. Expanded clones are given a class, and other clones once, few, many or no size at all.

V gene: TRBV20-1
clone size: few
D gene: TRBD1
J gene: TRBJ1-1
CDR3 protein: CSAKRQGAGTEAFF
CDR3 DNA: TGCAGTGCTAAACGACAGGGGGCGGGCACTGAAGCTTTCTTT

V gene: TRBV7-9
clone size: few
D gene: -
J gene: TRBJ2-1
CDR3 protein: CASSFGGVNNEQFF
CDR3 DNA: TGTGCCAGCAGCTTCGGCGGGGTAAACAATGAGCAGTTCTTC

V gene: TRBV29-1
clone size: many
D gene: -
J gene: TRBJ1-4
CDR3 protein: CSVVKGPTNEKLFF
CDR3 DNA: TGCAGCGTTGTAAAGGGCCCAACTAATGAAAAACTGTTTTTT

V gene: TRBV12-3/TRBV12-4
clone size: -
D gene: -
J gene: TRBJ2-7
CDR3 protein: CASSRTYRGLLYEQYF
CDR3 DNA: TGTGCCAGCAGCCGTACCTACAGAGGACTCCTCTACGAGCAGTACTTC

V gene: TRBV7-2
clone size: few
D gene: -
J gene: TRBJ1-3
CDR3 protein: CASSSPGRRGNTIYF
CDR3 DNA: TGTGCCAGCAGCTCCCCGGGTCGACGGGGAAACACCATATATTTT

V gene: TRBV11-3
clone size: few
D gene: TRBD1
J gene: TRBJ2-2
CDR3 protein: CASSSAGTETGELFF
CDR3 DNA: TGTGCCAGCAGCTCAGCCGGGACAGAAACCGGGGAGCTGTTTTTT

V gene: TRBV20-1
clone size: few
D gene: TRBD2
J gene: TRBJ2-3
CDR3 protein: CSVLQREAGDTQYF
CDR3 DNA: TGCAGTGTCCTCCAGCGGGAGGCCGGAGATACGCAGTATTTT

V gene: TRBV5-1
clone size: -
D gene: -
J gene: TRBJ1-2
CDR3 protein: CASSWEPDTNYGYTF
CDR3 DNA: TGCGCCAGCAGCTGGGAACCGGACACCAACTATGGCTACACCTTC

V gene: TRBV5-1
clone size: many
D gene: -
J gene: TRBJ2-1
CDR3 protein: CASSLGGGSYNEQFF
CDR3 DNA: TGTGCCAGCAGCTTAGGGGGGGGCTCCTACAATGAGCAGTTCTTC

V gene: TRBV3-1
clone size: many
D gene: -
J gene: TRBJ1-1
CDR3 protein: CASSQDPGGGTEAFF
CDR3 DNA: TGTGCCAGCAGCCAAGACCCGGGAGGGGGCACTGAAGCTTTCTTT

V gene: TRBV2
clone size: many
D gene: -
J gene: TRBJ2-7
CDR3 protein: CARGRHEQYF
CDR3 DNA: TGTGCCAGGGGAAGGCACGAGCAGTACTTC

V gene: TRBV12-3/TRBV12-4
clone size: once
D gene: -
J gene: TRBJ2-7
CDR3 protein: CASGGGDEQYF
CDR3 DNA: TGTGCCAGTGGGGGAGGCGACGAGCAGTACTTC

V gene: TRBV5-1
clone size: -
D gene: -
J gene: TRBJ2-1
CDR3 protein: CASYAKGLDEQFF
CDR3 DNA: TGCGCCAGCTATGCTAAGGGGCTCGATGAGCAGTTCTTC

V gene: TRBV20-1
clone size: -
D gene: -
J gene: TRBJ1-3
CDR3 protein: CSAGVGNTIYF
CDR3 DNA: TGCAGTGCTGGCGTTGGAAACACCATATATTTT

V gene: TRBV29-1
clone size: few
D gene: -
J gene: TRBJ1-2
CDR3 protein: CSARSRERSSSGYTF
CDR3 DNA: TGCAGCGCCCGTAGCAGGGAGCGCTCCTCTAGTGGCTACACCTTC

V gene: TRBV19
clone size: -
D gene: TRBD2
J gene: TRBJ2-1
CDR3 protein: CASSILAGISNEQFF
CDR3 DNA: TGTGCCAGTAGTATTCTAGCGGGAATATCCAATGAGCAGTTCTTC

V gene: TRBV7-9
clone size: -
D gene: -
J gene: TRBJ1-1
CDR3 protein: CASSLEGLYTGAFF
CDR3 DNA: TGTGCCAGCAGCTTAGAGGGACTGTACACTGGAGCTTTCTTT

V gene: TRBV6-5
clone size: few
D gene: TRBD2
J gene: TRBJ2-1
CDR3 protein: CASKLGASGAYNEQFF
CDR3 DNA: TGTGCCAGCAAGCTTGGGGCTAGCGGGGCCTACAATGAGCAGTTCTTC

V gene: TRBV20-1
clone size: -
D gene: TRBD1
J gene: TRBJ1-1
CDR3 protein: CSARGTGGEAFF
CDR3 DNA: TGCAGTGCTAGGGGGACAGGGGGTGAAGCTTTCTTT

V gene: TRBV20-1
clone size: -
D gene: -
J gene: TRBJ1-3
CDR3 protein: CSARVSVGISGNTIYF
CDR3 DNA: TGCAGTGCTAGAGTCTCGGTGGGGATCTCTGGAAACACCATATATTTT

V gene: TRBV7-9
clone size: few
D gene: -
J gene: TRBJ2-1
CDR3 protein: CASSLVQTSESPYNEQFF
CDR3 DNA: TGTGCCAGCAGCTTAGTTCAAACTAGTGAGAGTCCCTACAATGAGCAGTTCTTC

V gene: TRBV7-2
clone size: few
D gene: -
J gene: TRBJ1-5
CDR3 protein: CASSKSGVRSNQPQHF
CDR3 DNA: TGTGCCAGCAGCAAATCAGGGGTCAGGAGCAATCAGCCCCAGCATTTT

V gene: TRBV5-1
clone size: once
D gene: -
J gene: TRBJ1-4
CDR3 protein: CASSLEVATNEKLFF
CDR3 DNA: TGCGCCAGCAGCTTGGAGGTTGCAACTAATGAAAAACTGTTTTTT

V gene: TRBV20-1
clone size: -
D gene: -
J gene: TRBJ1-2
CDR3 protein: CSAPGWGGCTF
CDR3 DNA: TGCAGTGCTCCAGGGTGGGGTGGCTGCACCTTC

V gene: TRBV20-1
clone size: many
D gene: -
J gene: TRBJ2-7
CDR3 protein: CSARVKTYEQYF
CDR3 DNA: TGCAGTGCTAGAGTTAAAACCTACGAGCAGTACTTC

V gene: TRBV12-5
clone size: -
D gene: -
J gene: TRBJ1-1
CDR3 protein: CASRGPTNTEAFF
CDR3 DNA: TGTGCTAGTCGGGGCCCAACGAACACTGAAGCTTTCTTT

V gene: TRBV2
clone size: -
D gene: -
J gene: TRBJ2-1
CDR3 protein: CASSAPTGIDRNEQFF
CDR3 DNA: TGTGCCAGCAGCGCCCCAACCGGGATAGATAGGAATGAGCAGTTCTTC

V gene: TRBV29-1
clone size: -
D gene: TRBD1
J gene: TRBJ1-4
CDR3 protein: CSGRGQGEYEKLFF
CDR3 DNA: TGCAGCGGGAGGGGACAGGGGGAGTATGAAAAACTGTTTTTT

V gene: TRBV7-9
clone size: -
D gene: -
J gene: TRBJ1-3
CDR3 protein: CASSSQGYSGNTIYF
CDR3 DNA: TGTGCCAGCAGCTCACAGGGATACTCTGGAAACACCATATATTTT

V gene: TRBV2
clone size: -
D gene: TRBD1
J gene: TRBJ1-2
CDR3 protein: CASRGTGKRNYGYTF
CDR3 DNA: TGTGCCAGCCGTGGGACAGGGAAGAGGAACTATGGCTACACCTTC

V gene: TRBV9
clone size: many
D gene: TRBD1
J gene: TRBJ1-2
CDR3 protein: CASSVERDSFYGYTF
CDR3 DNA: TGTGCCAGCAGCGTAGAACGGGACAGCTTCTATGGCTACACCTTC

V gene: TRBV5-1
clone size: few
D gene: -
J gene: TRBJ1-4
CDR3 protein: CASSPTFRALPEDEKLFF
CDR3 DNA: TGCGCCAGCAGCCCCACCTTCCGAGCCCTACCTGAAGATGAAAAACTGTTTTTT

V gene: TRBV5-1
clone size: few
D gene: TRBD1
J gene: TRBJ1-4
CDR3 protein: CASSLTGGREKLFF
CDR3 DNA: TGCGCCAGCAGCTTGACAGGGGGCCGGGAAAAACTGTTTTTT

V gene: TRBV2
clone size: many
D gene: -
J gene: TRBJ2-3
CDR3 protein: CASSDSLRNTQYF
CDR3 DNA: TGTGCCAGCAGTGATAGTCTGCGAAATACGCAGTATTTT

V gene: TRBV27
clone size: -
D gene: -
J gene: TRBJ2-7
CDR3 protein: CASSSSDGSYEQYF
CDR3 DNA: TGTGCCAGCAGTTCCTCGGACGGGTCCTACGAGCAGTACTTC

V gene: TRBV5-1
clone size: few
D gene: TRBD1
J gene: TRBJ1-1
CDR3 protein: CASSHGQGAGMNTEAFF
CDR3 DNA: TGCGCCAGCAGCCACGGACAGGGGGCGGGGATGAACACTGAAGCTTTCTTT

V gene: TRBV12-3/TRBV12-4
clone size: few
D gene: -
J gene: TRBJ2-3
CDR3 protein: CASRLRERTDTQYF
CDR3 DNA: TGTGCCAGCAGGCTCAGGGAGAGAACAGATACGCAGTATTTT

V gene: TRBV4-1
clone size: many
D gene: -
J gene: TRBJ1-3
CDR3 protein: CASSRGDTIYF
CDR3 DNA: TGCGCCAGCAGCCGAGGGGACACCATATATTTT

V gene: TRBV20-1
clone size: -
D gene: -
J gene: TRBJ2-7
CDR3 protein: CSAIRGERYEQYF
CDR3 DNA: TGCAGTGCTATCCGCGGGGAACGCTACGAGCAGTACTTC

V gene: TRBV6-1
clone size: -
D gene: -
J gene: TRBJ2-2
CDR3 protein: CASIGGARVTGELFF
CDR3 DNA: TGTGCCAGCATTGGGGGGGCCAGGGTCACCGGGGAGCTGTTTTTT

V gene: TRBV15
clone size: -
D gene: TRBD1
J gene: TRBJ2-3
CDR3 protein: CATSRGDSDTQYF
CDR3 DNA: TGTGCCACCAGCAGAGGGGACAGCGATACGCAGTATTTT

V gene: TRBV20-1
clone size: -
D gene: -
J gene: TRBJ1-6
CDR3 protein: CSAKTGDRDNSPFHF
CDR3 DNA: TGCAGTGCCAAAACGGGGGATCGGGATAATTCACCCTTCCACTTT

V gene: TRBV10-3
clone size: -
D gene: -
J gene: TRBJ2-2
CDR3 protein: CAISDTAKTPGELFF
CDR3 DNA: TGTGCCATCAGTGACACGGCGAAAACCCCCGGGGAGCTGTTTTTT

V gene: TRBV7-2
clone size: -
D gene: -
J gene: TRBJ2-3
CDR3 protein: CASSLAPSTDTQYF
CDR3 DNA: TGTGCCAGCAGCTTAGCACCTAGCACAGATACGCAGTATTTT

V gene: TRBV20-1
clone size: few
D gene: TRBD1
J gene: TRBJ2-7
CDR3 protein: CSVIQGDYEQYF
CDR3 DNA: TGCAGTGTTATACAGGGGGACTACGAGCAGTACTTC

V gene: TRBV12-5
clone size: many
D gene: -
J gene: TRBJ1-1
CDR3 protein: CASGLVTGPLQAFF
CDR3 DNA: TGTGCTAGTGGTTTGGTCACAGGGCCCCTGCAAGCTTTCTTT

V gene: TRBV5-4
clone size: few
D gene: -
J gene: TRBJ2-5
CDR3 protein: CASSLTTGALETQYF
CDR3 DNA: TGTGCCAGCAGCTTAACGACCGGGGCATTAGAGACCCAGTACTTC

V gene: TRBV11-2
clone size: once
D gene: -
J gene: TRBJ2-7
CDR3 protein: CASSFERKEQYF
CDR3 DNA: TGTGCCAGCAGCTTCGAGCGTAAAGAGCAGTACTTC